This is a list of T cell receptor beta chains from one sample in a study of blood T cell repertoires in COVID-19. Data came from immunoSEQ multiplex PCR; TCRdb stores just in-frame clones and leaves some out. The repertoire holds some 300,000 clones, with 85% to 90% as singletons. Specimen: PBMCs or T cells enriched from blood (not recorded which). The source of these receptors is a woman in her 30s who had recovered from COVID-19. Each CDR3 is given with its conserved first and last residue. A D gene is named only where the DNA matches it firmly. The listing skips clone size in some rows; elsewhere it reads once, few, many or a size class.

D	J	V	size	DNA	CDR3
TRBD2	TRBJ2-7	TRBV4-2	NA	TGTGCCAGCAGCCAAGTTGTAGGGACTACCTACGAGCAGTACTTC	CASSQVVGTTYEQYF
NA	TRBJ1-1	TRBV6-5	once	TGTGCCAGCCCTCCGAGAACAGGTCCCACTGAAGCTTTCTTT	CASPPRTGPTEAFF
TRBD1	TRBJ1-1	TRBV10-3	NA	TGTGCCATCAGTGAAGGAGGGACAGGGATGAACACTGAAGCTTTCTTT	CAISEGGTGMNTEAFF
NA	TRBJ1-5	TRBV5-1	NA	TGCGCCAGCAGCTTGGACGGAGCGGGCAATCAGCCCCAGCATTTT	CASSLDGAGNQPQHF
TRBD1	TRBJ1-2	TRBV19	NA	TGTGCCAGTAGTATGACAGGGCTTGGCTATGGCTACACCTTC	CASSMTGLGYGYTF
NA	TRBJ2-6	TRBV7-8	once	TGTGCCAGCAGCTTAGTACCTGGGCAGGGTGATGGGGCCAACGTCCTGACTTTC	CASSLVPGQGDGANVLTF
NA	TRBJ2-7	TRBV29-1	NA	TGCAGCGTTGGTAGAGGGAGTTCCTACGAGCAGTACTTC	CSVGRGSSYEQYF
TRBD1	TRBJ1-4	TRBV18	NA	TGTGCCAGCTCACCACTTCCAGGGGGCTCGGGTGAAAAACTGTTTTTT	CASSPLPGGSGEKLFF
NA	TRBJ1-5	TRBV18	few	TGTGCCAGCTCACCAGGGGAGCATCAGCCCCAGCATTTT	CASSPGEHQPQHF
NA	TRBJ1-6	TRBV5-4	few	TGTGCCAGCAGCACTGTTAATAATTCACCCCTCCACTTT	CASSTVNNSPLHF
TRBD1	TRBJ2-7	TRBV18	NA	TGTGCCAGCTCTTCTCTCTTTGGACAGGTGGGAAACTACGAGCAGTACTTC	CASSSLFGQVGNYEQYF
NA	TRBJ2-3	TRBV4-2	once	TGTGCCAGCAGCCAAGCGGGACTGTCTAGCACAGATACGCAGTATTTT	CASSQAGLSSTDTQYF
TRBD2	TRBJ2-1	TRBV7-9	NA	TGTGCCAGCAGCGGACAGGGACTAGCGCACAATGAGCAGTTCTTC	CASSGQGLAHNEQFF
NA	TRBJ2-1	TRBV18	NA	TGTGCCAGCTCACACGGGTCTGGTGAGAATGAGCAGTTCTTC	CASSHGSGENEQFF
NA	TRBJ1-5	TRBV7-9	NA	TGTGCCAGCAGCCCCTCTAGCAATCAGCCCCAGCATTTT	CASSPSSNQPQHF
TRBD1	TRBJ2-7	TRBV10-3	NA	TGTGCCATCAGAAAGGACAGGGGTGGCAACTACGAGCAGTACTTC	CAIRKDRGGNYEQYF
NA	TRBJ1-2	TRBV6-5	NA	TGTGCCAGCAGTTACGCTGGAGTAGGGGTTGGCTACACCTTC	CASSYAGVGVGYTF
NA	TRBJ1-6	TRBV6-1	NA	TGTGCAGTATTATCAGGGCTGGGATCTAATTCACCCCTCCACTTT	CAVLSGLGSNSPLHF
TRBD2	TRBJ2-5	TRBV6-5	NA	TGTGCCAGCAGGGTAGCGGGAGGGCAAGAGACCCAGTACTTC	CASRVAGGQETQYF
TRBD1	TRBJ2-1	TRBV25-1	NA	TGTGCCAGCAGATCCAGGGGGATGTACAATGAGCAGTTCTTC	CASRSRGMYNEQFF
NA	TRBJ1-2	TRBV10-3	NA	TGTGCCATCAGTGAAAGGAGCTATGGCTACACCTTC	CAISERSYGYTF
TRBD1	TRBJ1-4	TRBV5-1	NA	TGCGCCAGCAGCCGGGGCGGGACAGGGAGCGCAAGTGAAAAACTGTTTTTT	CASSRGGTGSASEKLFF
TRBD2	TRBJ2-2	TRBV5-1	NA	TGCGCCAGCAGCTCGAAACTAGCGGGAGGACTCGGGGACACCGGGGAGCTGTTTTTT	CASSSKLAGGLGDTGELFF
TRBD1	TRBJ1-5	TRBV19	NA	TGTGCCAGTAGCCCAAACAGGGGGCAGCCCCAGCATTTT	CASSPNRGQPQHF
TRBD2	TRBJ2-3	TRBV7-2	NA	TGTGCCAGCAGCTTAGTTGTGCGGGAGGGCACAGATACGCAGTATTTT	CASSLVVREGTDTQYF